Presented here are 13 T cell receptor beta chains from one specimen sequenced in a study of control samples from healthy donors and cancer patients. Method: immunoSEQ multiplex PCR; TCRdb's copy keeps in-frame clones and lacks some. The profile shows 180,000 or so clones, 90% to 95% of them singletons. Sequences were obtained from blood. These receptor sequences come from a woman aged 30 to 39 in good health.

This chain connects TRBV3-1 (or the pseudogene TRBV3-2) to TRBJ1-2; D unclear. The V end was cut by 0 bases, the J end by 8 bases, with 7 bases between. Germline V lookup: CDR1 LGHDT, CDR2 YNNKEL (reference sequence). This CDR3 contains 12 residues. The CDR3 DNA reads TGTGCCAGCAGCCAAGAATATGGCGGCTACACCTTC. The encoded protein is CASSQEYGGYTF.

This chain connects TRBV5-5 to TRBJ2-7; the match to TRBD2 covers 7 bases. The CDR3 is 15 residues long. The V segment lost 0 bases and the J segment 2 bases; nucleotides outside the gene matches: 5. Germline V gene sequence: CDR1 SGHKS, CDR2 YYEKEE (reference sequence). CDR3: CASSLGGSGTYEQYF. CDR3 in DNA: TGTGCCAGCAGCTTGGGCGGGAGTGGGACCTACGAGCAGTACTTC.

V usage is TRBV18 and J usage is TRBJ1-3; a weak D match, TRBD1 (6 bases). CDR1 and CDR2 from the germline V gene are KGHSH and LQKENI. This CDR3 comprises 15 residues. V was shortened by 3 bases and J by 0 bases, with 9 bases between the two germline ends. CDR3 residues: CASSPRDTSGNTIYF. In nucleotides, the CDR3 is TGTGCCAGCTCACCGCGGGACACCTCTGGAAACACCATATATTTT.

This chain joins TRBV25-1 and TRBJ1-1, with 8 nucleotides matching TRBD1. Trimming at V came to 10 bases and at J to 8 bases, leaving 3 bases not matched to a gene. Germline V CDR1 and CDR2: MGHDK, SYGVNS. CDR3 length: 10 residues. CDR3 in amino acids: CATRQGEAFF. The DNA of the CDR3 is TGTGCCACCCGACAGGGGGAAGCTTTCTTT.

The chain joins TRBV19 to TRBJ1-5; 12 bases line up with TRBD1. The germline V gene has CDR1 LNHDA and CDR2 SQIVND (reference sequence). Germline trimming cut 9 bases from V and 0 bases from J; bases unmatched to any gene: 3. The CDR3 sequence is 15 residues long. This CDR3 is CASRDRGLSNQPQHF. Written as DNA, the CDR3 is TGTGCCAGCCGGGACAGGGGGCTTAGCAATCAGCCCCAGCATTTT.

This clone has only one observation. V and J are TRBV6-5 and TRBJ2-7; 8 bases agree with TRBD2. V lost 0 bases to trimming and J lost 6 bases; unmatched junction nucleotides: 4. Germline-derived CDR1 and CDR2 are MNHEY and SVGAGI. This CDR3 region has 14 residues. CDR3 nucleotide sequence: TGTGCCAGCAGTTACTCCGGGACTAGTTCCGAGCAGTACTTC. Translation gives CASSYSGTSSEQYF.

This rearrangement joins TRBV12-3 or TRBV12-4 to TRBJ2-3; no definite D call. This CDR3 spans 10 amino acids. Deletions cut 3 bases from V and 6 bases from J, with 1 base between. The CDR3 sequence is CASSLDTQYF. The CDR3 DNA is TGTGCCAGCAGTTTGGATACGCAGTATTTT.

The CDR3 bases are TGTGCCAGCAGGAACTCTGGGGCCAACGTCCTGACTTTC. Translating gives CASRNSGANVLTF. The chain has TRBV6-5 and TRBJ2-6; D ambiguous. CDR1 MNHEY and CDR2 SVGAGI come from the germline V gene. This CDR3 comprises 13 residues. V dropped 6 bases and J dropped 0 bases, with 3 bases sitting between them.

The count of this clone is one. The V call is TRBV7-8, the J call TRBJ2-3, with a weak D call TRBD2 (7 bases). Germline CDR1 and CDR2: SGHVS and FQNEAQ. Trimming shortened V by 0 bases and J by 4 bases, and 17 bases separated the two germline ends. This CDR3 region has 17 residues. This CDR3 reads CASSLATGGYRSDTQYF. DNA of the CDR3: TGTGCCAGCAGCTTAGCGACGGGGGGCTATCGCTCAGATACGCAGTATTTT.

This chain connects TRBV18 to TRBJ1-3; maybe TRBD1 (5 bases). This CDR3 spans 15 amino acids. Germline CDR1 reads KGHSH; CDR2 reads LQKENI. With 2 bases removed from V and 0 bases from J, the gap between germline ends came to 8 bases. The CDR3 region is CASSPDSVSGNTIYF. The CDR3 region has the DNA TGTGCCAGCTCACCAGACAGTGTCTCTGGAAACACCATATATTTT.

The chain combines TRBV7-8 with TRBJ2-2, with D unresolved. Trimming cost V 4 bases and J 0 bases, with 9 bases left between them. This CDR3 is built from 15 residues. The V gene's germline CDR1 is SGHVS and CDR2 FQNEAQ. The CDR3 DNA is TGTGCCAGCAGCTCCTGGGCCGCGAACACCGGGGAGCTGTTTTTT. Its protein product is CASSSWAANTGELFF.

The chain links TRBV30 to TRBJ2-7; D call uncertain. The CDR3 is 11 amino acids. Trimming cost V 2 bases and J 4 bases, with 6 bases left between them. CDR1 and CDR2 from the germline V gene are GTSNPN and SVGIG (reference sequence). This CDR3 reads CAWSRQYEQYF. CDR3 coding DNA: TGTGCCTGGAGTCGCCAGTACGAGCAGTACTTC.

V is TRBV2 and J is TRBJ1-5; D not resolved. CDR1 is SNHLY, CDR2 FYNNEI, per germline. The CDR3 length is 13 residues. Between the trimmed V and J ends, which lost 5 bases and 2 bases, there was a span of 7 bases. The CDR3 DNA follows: TGTGCCAGCAGTCGGCAGGGCAATCAGCCCCAGCATTTT. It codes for CASSRQGNQPQHF. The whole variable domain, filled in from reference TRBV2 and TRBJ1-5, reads EPEVTQTPSHQVTQMGQEVILRCVPISNHLYFYWYRQILGQKVEFLVSFYNNEISEKSEIFDDQFSVERPDGSNFTLKIRSTKLEDSAMYFCASSRQGNQPQHFGDGTRLSIL.